The 21 T cell receptor beta chains in this list originate from one sample, sequenced in a study of T cells in Graves' hyperthyroidism and ophthalmopathy. Authors of the study amplified TCR beta CDR3 regions from RNA transcripts. Researchers ran a first-round RT-PCR on the TCR CDR3 using the HTBI primer set. TCRdb reanalysed the multiplex PCR reads using MiXCR and keeps one entry per CDR3 protein. The sample yields about 300,000 distinct CDR3 sequences, more than 10% seen once. Material: blood. These receptors came from a woman in her 30s with Graves' hyperthyroidism that later progressed to Graves' ophthalmopathy.

A remark on this clonotype: A much larger clonotype is one base distant, so this may be a read error. This chain uses TRBV12-3 or TRBV12-4 with TRBJ2-2; D is perhaps TRBD2 (5 bases). CDR3 size: 15 residues. The CDR3 nucleotides read TGTGCCAGCAGTTTGCAACAAAGGCCCACCGGGGAGCTGGTTTTT. Translated, it gives CASSLQQRPTGELVF.

This clonotype has ten or more counts. CDR3 bases: TGCAGTGCTAGAGAGCTGGACAGGGAGGGCTCACCCCTCCACTTT. This gives the protein CSARELDREGSPLHF. The genes are TRBV20-1 and TRBJ1-6; 8 bases match TRBD1. The germline gives CDR1 DFQATT, CDR2 SNEGSKA (reference sequence). The CDR3 is made up of 15 amino acids. V shed 0 bases, J shed 10 bases, and the junction held 8 bases outside the gene matches.

CDR3 sequence reads: CATSSGAGSGNTIYF. The DNA for the CDR3 is TGTGCCACCAGCAGTGGCGCTGGCTCTGGAAACACCATATATTTT. The rearrangement uses TRBV15 and TRBJ1-3; no firm D call. Germline lookup yields CDR1 LNHNV and CDR2 YYDKDF (reference sequence). CDR3 length: 15 amino acids. The V and J ends lost 3 bases and 0 bases respectively, with 9 bases between them. The entire variable domain, with the rest obtained from reference TRBV15 and TRBJ1-3, is as follows: DAMVIQNPRYQVTQFGKPVTLSCSQTLNHNVMYWYQQKSSQAPKLLFHYYDKDFNNEADTPDNFQSRRPNTSFCFLDIRSPGLGDTAMYLCATSSGAGSGNTIYFGEGSWLTVV.

Ten or more counts support this clonotype. The chain combines TRBV7-2 with TRBJ2-5; 8 nucleotides agree with TRBD2. The germline V gene has CDR1 SGHTA and CDR2 FQGNSA. Trimming removed 5 bases from V and 5 bases from J; junction bases left unmatched: 10. This CDR3 comprises 15 residues. The DNA of the CDR3 is TGTGCCAGCAGCGAAGCGGCGGGAGGACGGGAGACCCAGTACTTC. As protein: CASSEAAGGRETQYF. Full variable domain (missing parts from reference TRBV7-2 and TRBJ2-5): GAGVSQSPSNKVTEKGKDVELRCDPISGHTALYWYRQSLGQGLEFLIYFQGNSAPDKSGLPSDRFSAERTGGSVSTLTIQRTQQEDSAVYLCASSEAAGGRETQYFGPGTRLLVL.

As for this clonotype: This may come from a read error, since a much larger clone is one base off. The rearrangement links TRBV11-3 to TRBJ1-2; tentative D call: TRBD1 (5 bases). Germline CDR1 reads SGHNT; CDR2 reads YENEEA. CDR3 length: 14 residues. CDR3 region: CASSFPTANYGCTF. The CDR3 region has the DNA TGTGCCAGCAGCTTCCCGACAGCTAACTATGGCTGCACCTTC. The full variable domain, its missing parts supplied by reference TRBV11-3 and TRBJ1-2, is EAGVVQSPRYKIIEKKQPVAFWCNPISGHNTLYWYLQNLGQGPELLIRYENEEAVDDSQLPKDRFSAERLKGVDSTLKIQPAELGDSAVYLCASSFPTANYGCTFGSGTRLTVV.

This clonotype was seen repeatedly, ten times or more. V usage is TRBV6-1 and J usage is TRBJ2-5; 8 nucleotides line up with TRBD2. With V trimmed by 7 bases and J by 4 bases, 11 bases remained unmatched. This CDR3 is built from 15 residues. Germline V gene data show CDR1 as MNHNS and CDR2 as SASEGT. The CDR3 DNA sequence: TGTGCCAGCAAGGATTCTGGCGGGAGGAGAGAGACCCAGTACTTC. As protein: CASKDSGGRRETQYF.

This clonotype has ten or more counts. The chain combines TRBV6-5 with TRBJ1-2, with 12 bases lining up with TRBD1. This CDR3 comprises 16 residues. Germline trimming cut 0 bases from V and 4 bases from J; bases unmatched to any gene: 3. Germline V gene sequence: CDR1 MNHEY, CDR2 SVGAGI. The CDR3 loop reads CASSYSGQGAGYGYTF. Written as DNA, the CDR3 is TGTGCCAGCAGTTACTCGGGACAGGGGGCTGGCTATGGCTACACCTTC.

This clonotype showed up many times. This rearrangement joins TRBV6-1 to TRBJ1-2; D not certain. The CDR3 is 13 amino acids. CDR1 and CDR2 (germline): MNHNS, SASEGT. The ends were cut back, 6 bases at V and 11 bases at J, with 19 bases in the middle. CDR3 nucleotides: TGTGCCAGCAGCCCCTTTGGTCGACCGTGGTACACCTTC. Translated, it gives CASSPFGRPWYTF.

In its sample, this clonotype was seen many times. The chain links TRBV7-8 to TRBJ2-1; 12 positions match TRBD2. The germline CDR1 and CDR2 sequences are SGHVS and FQNEAQ. V was clipped by 5 bases and J by 8 bases; unmatched bases: 7. The CDR3 consists of 15 residues. The CDR3 reads CASSLGLAGYYEQFF. The CDR3 DNA reads as TGTGCCAGCAGCCTCGGACTAGCGGGGTACTATGAGCAGTTCTTC. The complete variable domain, with remaining parts taken from reference TRBV7-8 and TRBJ2-1, reads GAGVSQSPRYKVAKRGQDVALRCDPISGHVSLFWYQQALGQGPEFLTYFQNEAQLDKSGLPSDRFFAERPEGSVSTLKIQRTQQEDSAVYLCASSLGLAGYYEQFFGPGTRLTVL.

This clonotype was seen at least ten times. The gene calls are TRBV6-1 and TRBJ2-7, with TRBD2 matching 8 bases. The ends lost 5 bases at V and 6 bases at J; junction bases unmatched: 15. Germline CDR1 and CDR2: MNHNS and SASEGT. There are 16 residues in the CDR3. CDR3 in DNA: TGTGCCAGCAGTCCCGCGGTTGGTAGCGGGGCCGCCGAGCAGTACTTC. Translating it yields CASSPAVGSGAAEQYF.

There are a few counts of this clonotype. The V call is TRBV7-9, the J call TRBJ2-7, with 9 nucleotides matching TRBD2. V shed 6 bases and J 7 bases; nucleotides not matched to a gene: 10. The CDR3 length is 14 residues. Germline CDR1 is SEHNR and CDR2 is FQNEAQ (reference sequence). The CDR3 DNA reads TGTGCCAGCAGACCCGGGACTAGCTCCGTAGAGCAGTACTTC. As protein: CASRPGTSSVEQYF.

There are many counts of this clonotype. J is TRBJ2-5 and V is TRBV12-3 or TRBV12-4, with 7 nucleotides matching TRBD1. V trimming: 4 bases; J trimming: 5 bases; junction bases outside the gene matches: 10. The CDR3 totals 15 residues. The CDR3 reads CASSSLQGRGETQYF. CDR3 in DNA: TGTGCCAGCAGTTCCCTACAGGGGAGAGGGGAGACCCAGTACTTC.

V and J are TRBV24-1 and TRBJ2-7, with no clear D. Trimming removed 4 bases at V and 6 bases at J, with 12 bases between. There are 13 residues in the CDR3. Germline CDR1 and CDR2: KGHDR and SFDVKD. The CDR3 DNA reads TGTGCCACCAGTGACCTAGACAAAGGCGAGCAGTACTTC. Protein product: CATSDLDKGEQYF.

This clonotype was counted at least ten times. V is TRBV28 and J is TRBJ1-2, with D possibly being TRBD1 (6 bases). Between the trimmed V and J ends, which lost 6 bases and 4 bases, there was a span of 18 bases. The germline CDR1 and CDR2 sequences are MDHEN and SYDVKM. The CDR3 sequence is 15 residues long. This CDR3 is CASSLPKTGVYGYTF. The CDR3, as DNA: TGTGCCAGCAGCCTTCCTAAGACAGGCGTCTATGGCTACACCTTC.

As regards this clonotype: Relative to the germline gene, one junction end is altered; a read error may explain this. The genes are TRBV5-1 and TRBJ1-3; the D gene is possibly TRBD1 (5 bases). In germline, CDR1 is SGHRS, CDR2 YFSETQ. This CDR3 is built from 15 residues. This CDR3 is CASSLTVISGNTIYF. CDR3 in DNA: TGTGCCAGCAGCTTGACAGTAATCTCTGGAAACACCATATATTTT.

The chain has TRBV4-3 and TRBJ2-7, with 7 bases that match TRBD2. J was trimmed by 4 bases and V by 0 bases; bases with no gene match: 15. Germline loops: CDR1 LGHNA, CDR2 YSLEER. CDR3 length: 18 amino acids. The DNA for the CDR3 is TGCGCCAGCAGCCAAGATATTCATCCTAGCGGTGCTGTTTACGAGCAGTACTTC. It yields the protein CASSQDIHPSGAVYEQYF.

Many counts were recorded for this clonotype. The rearrangement links TRBV7-8 to TRBJ2-7, with D unclear. Trimming took off 4 bases at V and 6 bases at J, with 13 bases between the two ends. Germline V gene data show CDR1 as SGHVS and CDR2 as FQNEAQ. This CDR3 comprises 13 residues. The CDR3 loop reads CASSSDSIGEQYF. The CDR3 DNA sequence: TGTGCCAGCAGCTCGGATTCTATCGGCGAGCAGTACTTC.

This clonotype was counted many times. The chain combines TRBV28 with TRBJ2-3; maybe TRBD2 (6 bases). V lost 3 bases, J lost 7 bases, and 8 bases lay in between. Germline loops: CDR1 MDHEN, CDR2 SYDVKM. The CDR3 has 12 residues. The chain's CDR3 is CASSLGGNTQYF. The CDR3 DNA is TGTGCCAGCAGTTTGGGGGGAAATACGCAGTATTTT. The entire variable domain, with the rest obtained from reference TRBV28 and TRBJ2-3, is as follows: DVKVTQSSRYLVKRTGEKVFLECVQDMDHENMFWYRQDPGLGLRLIYFSYDVKMKEKGDIPEGYSVSREKKERFSLILESASTNQTSMYLCASSLGGNTQYFGPGTRLTVL.

This clonotype was detected only a few times. The CDR3 spells CASSQDTAGNTYNEQFF. The CDR3, as DNA: TGTGCCAGCAGCCAAGATACGGCGGGAAACACCTACAATGAGCAGTTCTTC. V is TRBV4-2 and J is TRBJ2-1; tentatively, D is TRBD2 (6 bases). CDR1 and CDR2 from the germline V gene are LGHNA and YNFKEQ. The CDR3 runs 17 residues. Trimming took 0 bases from V and 2 from J, leaving 14 bases between them.

V gene TRBV7-2 combines with J gene TRBJ2-7, with D hard to call. Trimming stripped 3 bases from V and 7 bases from J, with 13 bases between. Per the germline V gene, CDR1 is SGHTA and CDR2 is FQGNSA. CDR3 length: 13 residues. This chain's CDR3 is CTSSFIESGEQYF. CDR3 nucleotide sequence: TGTACCAGCAGCTTCATAGAATCGGGTGAGCAGTACTTC.

This clonotype was counted many times. The chain couples TRBV12-3 or TRBV12-4 to TRBJ2-1, with 8 positions matching TRBD2. The V and J ends lost 4 bases and 9 bases, in that order; junction bases with no gene match: 5. This CDR3 is built from 13 residues. CDR3 region: CASSWREVGEQFF. The CDR3, as DNA: TGTGCCAGCAGTTGGCGGGAGGTCGGTGAGCAGTTCTTC.